What follows is one TCR beta chain and its context. Its specificity is unknown. V was trimmed by 3 bases and J by 5 bases, leaving 7 bases between them. The CDR3 runs 12 residues. Per the germline V gene, CDR1 is MDHEN and CDR2 is SYDVKM. The sample comes from a study of cytomegalovirus exposure and HLA in healthy donors. Study-wide background: Earlier work reported roughly 120 million unique TCR beta sequences from 150 million to 200 million T cells. Most donors, 81% of over 300 genotyped, fell in the Caucasian-associated ancestry cluster. Whole-study findings and limits: Altogether, about 160 TCR beta chains were recorded as cytomegalovirus-associated. Several of the most significant clusters appeared linked to common viral pathogens, based on a later analysis.

PCR was performed using 60 Vbeta and 13 Jbeta primers. Generated by immunoSEQ multiplex PCR, the TCRdb table keeps only in-frame clones and is missing some. The sample has over 50,000 clones, 65% to 85% seen once. Sequencing was carried out using PBMCs. This clonotype was obtained from a female donor in good health and CMV-seronegative. The chain combines TRBV28 with TRBJ1-1; D is possibly TRBD1 (5 bases). The CDR3 coding sequence is TGTGCCAGCAGTTTTGGGGGGACTGAAGCTTTCTTT. The encoded protein is CASSFGGTEAFF.